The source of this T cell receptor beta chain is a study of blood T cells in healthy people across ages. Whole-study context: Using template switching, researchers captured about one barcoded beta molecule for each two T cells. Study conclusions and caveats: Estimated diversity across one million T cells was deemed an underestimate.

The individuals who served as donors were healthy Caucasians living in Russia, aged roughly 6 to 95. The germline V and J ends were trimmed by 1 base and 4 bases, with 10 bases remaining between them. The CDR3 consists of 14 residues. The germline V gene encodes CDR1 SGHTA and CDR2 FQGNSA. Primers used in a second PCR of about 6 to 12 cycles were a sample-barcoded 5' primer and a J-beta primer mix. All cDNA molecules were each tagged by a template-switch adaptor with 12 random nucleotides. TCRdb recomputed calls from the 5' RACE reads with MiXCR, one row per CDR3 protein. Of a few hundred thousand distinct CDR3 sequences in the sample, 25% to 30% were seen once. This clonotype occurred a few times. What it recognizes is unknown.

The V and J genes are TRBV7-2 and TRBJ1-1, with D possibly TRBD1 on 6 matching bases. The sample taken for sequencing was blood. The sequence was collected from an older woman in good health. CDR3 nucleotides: TGTGCCAGCAGCTTAGGCGGGGGGCCCACTGAAGCTTTCTTT. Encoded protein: CASSLGGGPTEAFF.